This T cell receptor (beta chain) was documented in a study of control samples from healthy donors and cancer patients. The CDR3 extends over 12 amino acids. The germline V gene has CDR1 SGHNT and CDR2 YYREEE (reference sequence). V was trimmed by 4 bases and J by 7 bases, leaving 9 bases between them. TCRdb's table, derived via immunoSEQ multiplex PCR, lists solely in-frame clones and lacks some. The repertoire has about 110,000 clones, around 89% of them found once; the top ten carry 17%. Source material: blood. The genes are TRBV5-4 and TRBJ1-5, with D maybe TRBD1 (5 bases). The clonotype originates from a woman in her 50s in good health. CDR3 sequence: CASSAQGQPQHF. CDR3 DNA: TGTGCCAGCAGCGCCCAGGGACAGCCCCAGCATTTT.